The 21 T cell receptor beta chains below were found in one sample sequenced in a study of blood T cells in healthy people across ages. It was with a sample-barcoded 5' primer and a J-beta primer mix that a second PCR of about 6 to 11 cycles was run. One entry per CDR3 protein results from TCRdb running MiXCR on the 5' RACE reads. The top ten clones hold approximately 29% of a sample with around 650,000 distinct CDR3 sequences, roughly two fifths of them seen once. The sequenced sample was blood. These TCRs come from a man older than 75 in good health.

The rearrangement links TRBV5-1 to TRBJ1-1, with D possibly matching TRBD1 (6 bases). Trimming shortened V by 7 bases and J by 6 bases, and 16 bases separated the two germline ends. The germline V gene encodes CDR1 SGHRS and CDR2 YFSETQ. The CDR3 runs to 13 residues. The CDR3 bases are TGCGCCAGCGTGGGGGGCAGTAGAGCTGAAGCTTTCTTT. It translates to CASVGGSRAEAFF.

This chain links TRBV5-1 with TRBJ2-6; TRBD2 might be the D (6 bases). The germline V and J ends were trimmed by 3 bases and 0 bases, with 13 bases remaining between them. The CDR3 is made up of 17 amino acids. The germline V gene has CDR1 SGHRS and CDR2 YFSETQ. The CDR3 sequence is CASSSEGFISGANVLTF. The CDR3, as DNA: TGCGCCAGCAGCTCGGAGGGATTTATCTCTGGGGCCAACGTCCTGACTTTC.

This clonotype was counted at least ten times. V is TRBV28 and J is TRBJ2-7, with D unresolved. V was shortened by 7 bases and J by 3 bases, with 7 bases between the two germline ends. CDR1 is MDHEN and CDR2 is SYDVKM in the germline V gene. This CDR3 has 11 residues. CDR3 sequence reads: CASTIGYEQYF. As DNA, the CDR3 is TGTGCCAGCACCATCGGCTACGAGCAGTACTTC.

This clonotype showed up just a few times. V and J are TRBV5-1 and TRBJ2-1; TRBD2 matches 10 bases. Germline V gives CDR1 SGHRS, CDR2 YFSETQ. There are 15 residues in the CDR3. Losses at the gene ends were 9 bases for V and 3 bases for J; bases not matched to a gene: 9. The chain's CDR3 is CATGRASGGYNEQFF. CDR3 DNA sequence: TGCGCCACCGGCAGGGCTAGCGGGGGCTACAATGAGCAGTTCTTC.

This clonotype was recorded a few times. CDR3 in amino acids: CASRWDRISNQPQHF. CDR3 DNA: TGTGCCAGCAGGTGGGACAGGATTAGCAATCAGCCCCAGCATTTT. The chain recombines TRBV28 with TRBJ1-5, with 8 bases lining up with TRBD1. Germline-derived CDR1 and CDR2 are MDHEN and SYDVKM. J was trimmed by 0 bases and V by 6 bases; bases with no gene match: 4. The CDR3 loop spans 15 amino acids.

The V gene is TRBV27, the J gene TRBJ2-3; 8 bases are shared with TRBD1. The CDR3 runs 16 residues. Germline values: CDR1 MNHEY, CDR2 SMNVEV (reference sequence). V shed 5 bases and J 2 bases; nucleotides not matched to a gene: 9. The CDR3 sequence is CASSLAQTGATDTQYF. The CDR3 nucleotides read TGTGCCAGCAGTCTCGCCCAGACAGGGGCCACAGATACGCAGTATTTT.

The V call is TRBV27, the J call TRBJ1-1; 7 nucleotides match TRBD1. Unmatched junction bases numbered 7, after V lost 4 bases and J lost 2 bases. The CDR3 is 15 amino acids. Germline V gives CDR1 MNHEY, CDR2 SMNVEV (reference sequence). The CDR3 spells CASSYRRGANTEAFF. The CDR3 DNA reads TGTGCCAGCAGTTACCGCAGGGGGGCTAACACTGAAGCTTTCTTT.

This clonotype was picked up a small number of times. The rearrangement uses TRBV6-1 and TRBJ2-1, with D uncertain. The DNA end favors TRBJ2-7, so the J call may be wrong. CDR1 is MNHNS and CDR2 is SASEGT in the germline V gene. The length of the CDR3 is 13 residues. CDR3 loop: CASSERGYNEQYF. CDR3 sequence (DNA): TGTGCCAGCAGTGAACGAGGCTACAATGAGCAGTACTTC.

This clonotype was recorded at least ten times. The gene calls are TRBV27 and TRBJ1-2, with 8 nucleotides matching TRBD1. J lost 4 bases, V lost 6 bases, and 7 bases had no gene match. This CDR3 is 14 amino acids long. Germline lookup yields CDR1 MNHEY and CDR2 SMNVEV (reference sequence). Here the CDR3 DNA reads TGTGCCAGCAGATCCAGGGGGCTCGCCTATGGCTACACCTTC. Translation: CASRSRGLAYGYTF.

The chain combines TRBV12-3 or TRBV12-4 with TRBJ2-3; D may be TRBD2 (7 bases). This CDR3 has 18 amino acids. V gave up 5 bases and J gave up 0 bases, with 21 bases separating them. CDR3 region: CASSLRGGEVASTDTQYF. As DNA, the CDR3 is TGTGCCAGCAGTCTGCGCGGGGGCGAAGTGGCTAGCACAGATACGCAGTATTTT.

Ten or more counts support this clonotype. The CDR3 protein is CASRQGQVGDQETQYF. The CDR3 nucleotides are TGCGCCAGCAGACAAGGACAGGTGGGGGATCAAGAGACCCAGTACTTC. This chain uses TRBV5-1 with TRBJ2-5; 7 positions match TRBD1. Per germline, CDR1 SGHRS and CDR2 YFSETQ. This CDR3 is built from 16 residues. Unmatched junction bases numbered 12, after V lost 5 bases and J lost 2 bases. Full variable domain (outside the CDR3, taken from reference TRBV5-1 and TRBJ2-5): KAGVTQTPRYLIKTRGQQVTLSCSPISGHRSVSWYQQTPGQGLQFLFEYFSETQRNKGNFPGRFSGRQFSNSRSEMNVSTLELGDSALYLCASRQGQVGDQETQYFGPGTRLLVL.

The V and J genes are TRBV28 and TRBJ2-7; 10 nucleotides agree with TRBD1. V lost 8 bases and J lost 0; bases outside the gene matches: 4. The CDR3 runs to 14 residues. Germline V gene sequence: CDR1 MDHEN, CDR2 SYDVKM. The CDR3 reads CASARDRGSYEQYF. The CDR3 region has the DNA TGTGCCAGCGCCCGGGACAGGGGCTCCTACGAGCAGTACTTC.

J is TRBJ2-3 and V is TRBV21-1; TRBD1 reflects the table's D call only, with no check against the DNA. TRBV21-1 is recorded as a pseudogene. The CDR3 is 16 amino acids. In DNA form, the CDR3 reads TGTGCCAGCAGCAAAGGCCCGAGACCTTACCTTGATACGCAGTATTTT. Amino acid sequence: CASSKGPRPYLDTQYF.

This chain joins TRBV6-5 and TRBJ2-5, with 7 bases lining up with TRBD2. J gave up 5 bases and V 0 bases, and 6 bases lay outside the gene matches. Germline values: CDR1 MNHEY, CDR2 SVGAGI. The CDR3 contains 15 residues. The CDR3 DNA reads as TGTGCCAGCAGTTACTCTGGGAGGGCCCCCGAGACCCAGTACTTC. It is translated as CASSYSGRAPETQYF.

J is TRBJ1-6 and V is TRBV20-1; 9 nucleotides match TRBD1. The germline gives CDR1 DFQATT, CDR2 SNEGSKA (reference sequence). The CDR3 covers 13 residues. Trimming cost V 6 bases and J 13 bases; bases outside gene matches: 10. The CDR3 nucleotides read TGCAGTGCCCGGGACAGGGAATGGGGGCCCCTCCACTTT. This gives the protein CSARDREWGPLHF.

This clonotype was observed a few times. The V and J genes are TRBV6-1 and TRBJ2-5, with D possibly matching TRBD1 (6 bases). The CDR3 runs to 14 residues. Trimming removed 11 bases at V and 5 bases at J, with 21 bases between. Per germline, CDR1 MNHNS and CDR2 SASEGT. The CDR3 spells CASLQGGILETQYF. The CDR3 region has the DNA TGTGCCTCTTTACAAGGGGGAATATTGGAGACCCAGTACTTC.

For the CDR3, the DNA is TGTGCCAGCAGCGTGCAGGGAGGGGTCGGTACGCAGTATTTT. This gives the protein CASSVQGGVGTQYF. The chain employs TRBV7-3 and TRBJ2-3, with 7 bases aligning to TRBD2. Germline CDR1 SGHTA, CDR2 FQGTGA. Unmatched junction bases numbered 10, after V lost 5 bases and J lost 8 bases. CDR3 length: 14 amino acids. Based on the CDR3 plus reference TRBV7-3 and TRBJ2-3, the full variable domain is GAGVSQTPSNKVTEKGKYVELRCDPISGHTALYWYRQSLGQGPEFLIYFQGTGAADDSGLPNDRFFAVRPEGSVSTLKIQRTERGDSAVYLCASSVQGGVGTQYFGPGTRLTVL.

J is TRBJ1-6 and V is TRBV27; TRBD1 is a possible D gene (6 bases). Per the germline V gene, CDR1 is MNHEY and CDR2 is SMNVEV (reference sequence). Between the trimmed V and J ends, which lost 5 bases and 7 bases, there was a span of 12 bases. This CDR3 has 14 residues. The CDR3 loop is CASSVHRENSPLHF. The CDR3 DNA sequence: TGTGCCAGCAGTGTCCACAGGGAAAATTCACCCCTCCACTTT.

The chain recombines TRBV20-1 with TRBJ1-4; TRBD1 aligns across 8 bases. Germline assignment: CDR1 DFQATT and CDR2 SNEGSKA (reference sequence). The trim removed 0 bases at V and 7 bases at J, leaving 7 bases unmatched. CDR3 size: 15 residues. CDR3 sequence reads: CSARDYRTGSEKLFF. The CDR3 nucleotides are TGCAGTGCTAGAGATTACAGGACAGGGTCTGAAAAACTGTTTTTT.

This clonotype was found a few times. This clone may be a read error of a much larger clone one base away. The CDR3 reads CASSFGGSGRRNEQYF. The CDR3 coding sequence is TGTGCCAGCAGCTTCGGTGGTAGCGGGAGGAGGAATGAGCAGTACTTC. This chain connects TRBV7-3 to TRBJ2-1, with 10 bases that match TRBD2. The J call is in doubt because the DNA end fits TRBJ2-7 better. CDR3 length: 16 amino acids. CDR1 is SGHTA and CDR2 is FQGTGA in the germline V gene.

The sample holds many counts of this clonotype. The CDR3 DNA sequence: TGTGCCAGCAGCCCAGCCCCAGGACAGGGAAAAAAAATGAACACTGAAGCTTTCTTT. Protein sequence: CASSPAPGQGKKMNTEAFF. The genes are TRBV4-2 and TRBJ1-1; 8 nucleotides agree with TRBD1. The CDR3 is made up of 19 amino acids. J was trimmed by 0 bases and V by 4 bases; bases with no gene match: 16. Germline loops: CDR1 LGHNA, CDR2 YNFKEQ.